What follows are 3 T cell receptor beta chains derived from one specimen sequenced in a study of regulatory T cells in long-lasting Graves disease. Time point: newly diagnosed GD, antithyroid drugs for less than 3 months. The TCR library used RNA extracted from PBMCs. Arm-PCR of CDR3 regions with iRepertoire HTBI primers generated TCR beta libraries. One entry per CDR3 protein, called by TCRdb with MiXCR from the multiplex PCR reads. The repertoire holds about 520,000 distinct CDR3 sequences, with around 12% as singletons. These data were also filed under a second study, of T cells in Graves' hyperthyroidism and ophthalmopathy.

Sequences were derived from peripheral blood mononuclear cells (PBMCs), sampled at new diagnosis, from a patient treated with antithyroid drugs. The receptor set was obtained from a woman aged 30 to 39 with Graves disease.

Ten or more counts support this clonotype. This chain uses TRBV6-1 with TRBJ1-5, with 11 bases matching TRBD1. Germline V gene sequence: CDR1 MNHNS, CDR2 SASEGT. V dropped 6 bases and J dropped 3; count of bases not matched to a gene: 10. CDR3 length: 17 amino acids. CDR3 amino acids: CASRRRAGQGANQPQHF. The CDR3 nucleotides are TGTGCCAGCAGACGCCGTGCAGGACAGGGGGCCAATCAGCCCCAGCATTTT.

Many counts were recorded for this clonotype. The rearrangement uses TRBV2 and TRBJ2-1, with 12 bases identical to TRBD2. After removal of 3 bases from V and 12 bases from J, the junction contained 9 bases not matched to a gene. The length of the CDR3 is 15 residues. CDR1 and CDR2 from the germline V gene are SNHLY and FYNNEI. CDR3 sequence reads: CASSDEGLAGLGQFF. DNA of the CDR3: TGTGCCAGCAGTGACGAGGGACTAGCGGGTCTGGGGCAGTTCTTC.

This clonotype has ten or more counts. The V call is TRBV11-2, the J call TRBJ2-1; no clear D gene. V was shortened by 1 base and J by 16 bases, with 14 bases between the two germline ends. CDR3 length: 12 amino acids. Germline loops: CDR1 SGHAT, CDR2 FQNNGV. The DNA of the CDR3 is TGTGCCAGCAGCTTAGGAGGTTTGTCAGTTTTCTTC. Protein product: CASSLGGLSVFF.